This note documents a single T cell receptor (beta chain) sequence. The CDR3 is made up of 14 amino acids. Trimming took off 0 bases at V and 2 bases at J, with 9 bases between the two ends. The germline CDR1 and CDR2 sequences are SGDLS and YYNGEE. This sample is part of a study of blood T cell repertoires in COVID-19. Background on the study: The study drew acute and convalescent COVID-19 samples from the United States, Italy and Spain. T cells, B-cell-depleted T cells, or PBMCs provided the cDNA or gDNA that served as material.

Per the original methods: Amplification of reference gene primers was used by the study to estimate nucleated cell counts. Libraries were prepared by immunoSEQ multiplex PCR; TCRdb keeps only in-frame clonotypes and omits some of them. V and J calls and clone size are given by that table; D and trimming were obtained from the DNA. There are about 190,000 clones in the sample; roughly 80% occur only once, and roughly 12% lies in the top ten. Sequencing was performed on peripheral blood. This chain links TRBV9 with TRBJ2-7; TRBD2 might be the D (6 bases). The source of this sequence is a woman in her forties or fifties with acute or convalescent COVID-19. The CDR3 reads CASSVATGAYEQYF. In DNA form, the CDR3 reads TGTGCCAGCAGCGTAGCTACGGGGGCCTACGAGCAGTACTTC.